The sequence of this T cell receptor (beta chain) was determined in a study of blood T cell repertoires in COVID-19. About the research overall: PBMCs, B-cell-depleted T cells, or T cells were the source of the cDNA or gDNA that made up the material.

Measured with immunoSEQ multiplex PCR; TCRdb has only the in-frame clones, and not every one. Of approximately 69,000 clones listed, roughly 82% are singletons. Germline CDR1 and CDR2: SGHVS and FQNEAQ. Trimming cost V 7 bases and J 3 bases, with 16 bases left between them. CDR3 length equals 15 residues. This rearrangement joins TRBV7-8 to TRBJ1-5; D is perhaps TRBD1 (6 bases). The sequenced sample was peripheral blood. This TCR was sampled from a woman of 80 years or more with acute or convalescent COVID-19. CDR3 nucleotides: TGTGCCAGCACCGAGTCAGGACAGTTCAATCAGCCCCAGCATTTT. This encodes CASTESGQFNQPQHF.